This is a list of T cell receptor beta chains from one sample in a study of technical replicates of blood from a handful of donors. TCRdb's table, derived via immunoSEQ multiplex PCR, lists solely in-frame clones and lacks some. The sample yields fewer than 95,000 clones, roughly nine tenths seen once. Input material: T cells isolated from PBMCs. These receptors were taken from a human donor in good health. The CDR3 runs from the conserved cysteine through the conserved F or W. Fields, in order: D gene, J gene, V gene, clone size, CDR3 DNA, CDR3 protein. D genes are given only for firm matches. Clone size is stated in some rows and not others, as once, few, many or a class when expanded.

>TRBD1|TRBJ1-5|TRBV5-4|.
TGTGCCAGCAGCCGGACAGGGGACAATCAGCCCCAGCATTTT
CASSRTGDNQPQHF
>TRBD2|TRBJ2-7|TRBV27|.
TGTGCCAGCAGACTAGCGGGAGACCCCTACGAGCAGTACTTC
CASRLAGDPYEQYF
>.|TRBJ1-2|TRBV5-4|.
TGTGCCAGCAGCGGCCCTCGGGTAGCGGATGGCTACACCTTC
CASSGPRVADGYTF
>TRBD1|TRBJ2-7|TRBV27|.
TGTGCCAGCAAGGGACAGGGCTACGAGCAGTACTTC
CASKGQGYEQYF
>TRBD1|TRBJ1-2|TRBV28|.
TGTGCCAGCAGTCTAGGACAGGATGGCTACACCTTC
CASSLGQDGYTF
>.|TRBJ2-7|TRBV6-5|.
TGTGCCAGCAGTTACTCCTTGGGGGGTTTACCCTACGAGCAGTACTTC
CASSYSLGGLPYEQYF
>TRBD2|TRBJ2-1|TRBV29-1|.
TGCAGCGTTGAGCCGGGACTAGCGGGAAACAATGAGCAGTTCTTC
CSVEPGLAGNNEQFF
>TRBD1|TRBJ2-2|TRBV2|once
TGTGCCAGCCGGACAGGGGAGGTCGGGGAGCTGTTTTTT
CASRTGEVGELFF
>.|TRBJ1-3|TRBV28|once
TGTGCCAGCAGAACAGCCGTCTCTGGAAACACCATATATTTT
CASRTAVSGNTIYF
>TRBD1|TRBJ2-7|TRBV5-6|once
TGTGCCAGCAGCCCGAGGGACAGGCACGAGCAGTACTTC
CASSPRDRHEQYF
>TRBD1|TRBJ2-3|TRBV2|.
TGTGCCAGCAGAGGGGGACAGGGTTCAGATACGCAGTATTTT
CASRGGQGSDTQYF
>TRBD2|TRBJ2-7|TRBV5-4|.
TGTGCCAGCAGCTCCGGACTAGCGGGAGACCGCAGCTCCTACGAGCAGTACTTC
CASSSGLAGDRSSYEQYF
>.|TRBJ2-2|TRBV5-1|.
TGCGCCAGCAGCCCCTTGTCCGGCGGCACGAACACCGGGGAGCTGTTTTTT
CASSPLSGGTNTGELFF
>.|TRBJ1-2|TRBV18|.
TGTGCCAGCCACGGGGTGGCGGATAACTATGGCTACACCTTC
CASHGVADNYGYTF
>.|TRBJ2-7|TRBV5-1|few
TGCGCCAGCAGCTTGATCGAGGGAAATCACGAGCAGTACTTC
CASSLIEGNHEQYF
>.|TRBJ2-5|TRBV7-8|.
TGTGCCAGCAGCTTAGAAATAGCGCTGTACTTC
CASSLEIALYF
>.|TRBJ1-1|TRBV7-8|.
TGTGCCAGCAGCTTAGGTGGGGCAGGGAACACTGAAGCTTTCTTT
CASSLGGAGNTEAFF
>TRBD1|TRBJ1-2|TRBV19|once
TGTGCCAGTACCTCCAGGGGCAGGGGGTATGGCTACACCTTC
CASTSRGRGYGYTF
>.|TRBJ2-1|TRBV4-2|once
TGTGCCAGCAGCCAAGACTTAGCGCGCTACAATGAGCAGTTCTTC
CASSQDLARYNEQFF
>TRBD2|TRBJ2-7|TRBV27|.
TGTGCCAGCAGGTTTGCGGGAGGTTACGAGCAGTACTTC
CASRFAGGYEQYF
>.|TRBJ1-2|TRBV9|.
TGTGCCAGCAGCGTAGGCCAGACACAGGGAATCTATGGCTACACCTTC
CASSVGQTQGIYGYTF